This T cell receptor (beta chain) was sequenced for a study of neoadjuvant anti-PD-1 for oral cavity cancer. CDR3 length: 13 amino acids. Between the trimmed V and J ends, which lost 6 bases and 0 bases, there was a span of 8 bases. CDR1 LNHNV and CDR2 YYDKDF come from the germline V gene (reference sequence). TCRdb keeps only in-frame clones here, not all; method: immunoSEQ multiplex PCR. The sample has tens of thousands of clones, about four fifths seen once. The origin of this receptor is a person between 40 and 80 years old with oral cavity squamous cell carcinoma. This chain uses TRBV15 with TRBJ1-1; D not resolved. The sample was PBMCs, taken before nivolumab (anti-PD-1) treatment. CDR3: CATSSKVNTEAFF. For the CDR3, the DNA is TGTGCCACCAGTTCGAAAGTGAACACTGAAGCTTTCTTT.